This T cell receptor (beta chain) was retrieved from a study of T cells in localized non-small cell lung cancer. Study outcomes and limitations: T cell clonality was highest in uninvolved adjacent lung, above tumor. In adjacent lung appeared a median around 60 of the top 100 tumor clones.

Clones were read by immunoSEQ multiplex PCR, and TCRdb kept only the in-frame ones, dropping some. This table holds 1,700 or so clones, roughly 20% found once. Only a few counts were recorded for this clone. As yet, its antigen is unknown. Germline V CDR1 and CDR2: SGHNT, YENEEA. The V end was cut by 5 bases, the J end by 1 base, with 11 bases between. The CDR3 consists of 14 residues. The sequencing used normal lung tissue next to the tumor, collected before any cancer treatment. This receptor was taken from a woman aged 35-75 years with stage I lung adenocarcinoma. The chain employs TRBV11-3 and TRBJ2-5; possibly TRBD1 or TRBD2 for D (6 bases each). The CDR3 nucleotides read TGTGCCAGCAGCCAGAGGGGGGTCCAAGAGACCCAGTACTTC. Protein sequence: CASSQRGVQETQYF. Drawing the rest from reference TRBV11-3 and TRBJ2-5, the complete variable domain is EAGVVQSPRYKIIEKKQPVAFWCNPISGHNTLYWYLQNLGQGPELLIRYENEEAVDDSQLPKDRFSAERLKGVDSTLKIQPAELGDSAVYLCASSQRGVQETQYFGPGTRLLVL.